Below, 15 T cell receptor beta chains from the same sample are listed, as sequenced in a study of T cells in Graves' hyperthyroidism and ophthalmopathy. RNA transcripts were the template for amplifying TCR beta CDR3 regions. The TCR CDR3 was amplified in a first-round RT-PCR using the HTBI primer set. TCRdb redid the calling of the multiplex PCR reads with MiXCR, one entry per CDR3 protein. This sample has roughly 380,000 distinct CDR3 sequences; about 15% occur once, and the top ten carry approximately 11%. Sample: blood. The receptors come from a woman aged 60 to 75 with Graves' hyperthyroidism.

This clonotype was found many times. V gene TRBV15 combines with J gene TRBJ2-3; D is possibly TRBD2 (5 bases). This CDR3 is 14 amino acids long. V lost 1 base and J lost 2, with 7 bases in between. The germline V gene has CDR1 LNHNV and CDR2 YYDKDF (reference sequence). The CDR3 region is CATSRGGVTDTQYF. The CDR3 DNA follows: TGTGCCACCAGCAGAGGGGGAGTCACAGATACGCAGTATTTT.

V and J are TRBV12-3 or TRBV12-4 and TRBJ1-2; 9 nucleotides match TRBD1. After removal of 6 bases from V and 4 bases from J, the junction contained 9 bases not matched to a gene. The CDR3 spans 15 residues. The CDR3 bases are TGTGCCAGCAGCCCCGGGACAGGGAGTACCTATGGCTACACCTTC. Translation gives CASSPGTGSTYGYTF.

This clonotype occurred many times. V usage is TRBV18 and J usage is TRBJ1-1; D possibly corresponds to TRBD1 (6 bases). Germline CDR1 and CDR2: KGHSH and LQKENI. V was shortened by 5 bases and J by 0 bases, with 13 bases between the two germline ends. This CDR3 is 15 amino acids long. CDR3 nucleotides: TGTGCCAGCTCAGGGAACAGGGTCATGAACACTGAAGCTTTCTTT. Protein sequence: CASSGNRVMNTEAFF. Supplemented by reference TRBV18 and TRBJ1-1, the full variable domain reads NAGVMQNPRHLVRRRGQEARLRCSPMKGHSHVYWYRQLPEEGLKFMVYLQKENIIDESGMPKERFSAEFPKEGPSILRIQQVVRGDSAAYFCASSGNRVMNTEAFFGQGTRLTVV.

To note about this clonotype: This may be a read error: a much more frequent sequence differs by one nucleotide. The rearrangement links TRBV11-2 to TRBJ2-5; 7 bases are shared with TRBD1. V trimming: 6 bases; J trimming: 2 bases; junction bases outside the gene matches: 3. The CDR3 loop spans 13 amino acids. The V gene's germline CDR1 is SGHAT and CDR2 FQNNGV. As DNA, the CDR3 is TGTGCCAGCAGGACAGGGCCTCAAGAGACCCAGTACTTC. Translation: CASRTGPQETQYF. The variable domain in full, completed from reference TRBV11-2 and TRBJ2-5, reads EAGVAQSPRYKIIEKRQSVAFWCNPISGHATLYWYQQILGQGPKLLIQFQNNGVVDDSQLPKDRFSAERLKGVDSTLKIQPAKLEDSAVYLCASRTGPQETQYFGPGTRLLVL.

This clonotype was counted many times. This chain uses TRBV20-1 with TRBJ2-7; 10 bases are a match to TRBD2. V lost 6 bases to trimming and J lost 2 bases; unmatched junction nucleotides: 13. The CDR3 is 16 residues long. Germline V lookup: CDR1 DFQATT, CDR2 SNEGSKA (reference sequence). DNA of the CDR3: TGCAGTGCCGCAAAGGCCCGGACTAGCGGTCCCTACGAGCAGTACTTC. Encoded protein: CSAAKARTSGPYEQYF.

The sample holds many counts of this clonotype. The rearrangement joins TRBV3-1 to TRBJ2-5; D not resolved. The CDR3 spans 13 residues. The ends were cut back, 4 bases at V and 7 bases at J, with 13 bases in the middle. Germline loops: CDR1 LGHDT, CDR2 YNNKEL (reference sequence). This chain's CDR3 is CASSPETMGTQYF. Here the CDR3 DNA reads TGTGCCAGCAGCCCTGAGACCATGGGGACCCAGTACTTC.

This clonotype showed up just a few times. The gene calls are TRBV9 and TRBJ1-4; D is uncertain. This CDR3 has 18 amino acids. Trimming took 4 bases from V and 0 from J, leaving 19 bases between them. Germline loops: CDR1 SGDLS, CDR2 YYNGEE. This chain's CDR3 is CASSPIGTGAATNEKLFF. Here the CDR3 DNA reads TGTGCCAGCAGCCCCATCGGAACCGGAGCCGCAACTAATGAAAAACTGTTTTTT.

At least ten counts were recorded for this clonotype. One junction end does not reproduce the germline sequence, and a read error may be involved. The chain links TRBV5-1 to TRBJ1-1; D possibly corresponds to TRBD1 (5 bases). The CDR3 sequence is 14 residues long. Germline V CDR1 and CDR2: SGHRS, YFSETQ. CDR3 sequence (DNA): TGTGCCAGCTCATTTGGGACGGGGAACACTGAAGCTTTCTTT. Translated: CASSFGTGNTEAFF.

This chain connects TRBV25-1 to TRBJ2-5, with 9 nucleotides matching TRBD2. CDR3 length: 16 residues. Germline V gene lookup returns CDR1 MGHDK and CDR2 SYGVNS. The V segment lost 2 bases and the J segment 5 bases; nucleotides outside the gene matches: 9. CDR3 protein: CASSELAGGPGETQYF. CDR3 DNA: TGTGCCAGCAGTGAACTCGCGGGAGGGCCGGGCGAGACCCAGTACTTC.

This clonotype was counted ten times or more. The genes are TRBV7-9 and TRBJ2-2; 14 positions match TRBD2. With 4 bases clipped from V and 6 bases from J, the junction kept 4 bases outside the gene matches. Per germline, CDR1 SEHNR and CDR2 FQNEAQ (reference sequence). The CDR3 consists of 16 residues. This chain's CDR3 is CASSSGLAGGAGELFF. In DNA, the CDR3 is TGTGCCAGCAGCTCCGGACTAGCGGGAGGTGCCGGGGAGCTGTTTTTT.

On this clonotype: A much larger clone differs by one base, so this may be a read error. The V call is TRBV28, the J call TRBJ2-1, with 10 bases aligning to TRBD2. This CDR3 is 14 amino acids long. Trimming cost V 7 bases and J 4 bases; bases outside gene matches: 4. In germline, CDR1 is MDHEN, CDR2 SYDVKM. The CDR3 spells CASTPSGGYNEQFF. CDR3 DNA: TGTGCCAGCACGCCTAGCGGGGGATACAATGAGCAGTTCTTC.

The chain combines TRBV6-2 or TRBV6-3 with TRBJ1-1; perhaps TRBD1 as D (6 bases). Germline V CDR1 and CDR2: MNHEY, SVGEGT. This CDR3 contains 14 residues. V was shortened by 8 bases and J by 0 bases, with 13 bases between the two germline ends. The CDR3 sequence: CASGHRVVNTEAFF. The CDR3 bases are TGTGCCAGCGGTCACAGGGTCGTGAACACTGAAGCTTTCTTT.

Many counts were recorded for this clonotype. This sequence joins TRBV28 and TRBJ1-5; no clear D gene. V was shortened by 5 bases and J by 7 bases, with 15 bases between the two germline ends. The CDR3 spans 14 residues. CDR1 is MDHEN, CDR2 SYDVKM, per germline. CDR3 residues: CASSHSGSGQPQHF. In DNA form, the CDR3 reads TGTGCCAGCAGTCACAGTGGGAGCGGCCAGCCCCAGCATTTT. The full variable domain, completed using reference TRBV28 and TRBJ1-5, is DVKVTQSSRYLVKRTGEKVFLECVQDMDHENMFWYRQDPGLGLRLIYFSYDVKMKEKGDIPEGYSVSREKKERFSLILESASTNQTSMYLCASSHSGSGQPQHFGDGTRLSIL.

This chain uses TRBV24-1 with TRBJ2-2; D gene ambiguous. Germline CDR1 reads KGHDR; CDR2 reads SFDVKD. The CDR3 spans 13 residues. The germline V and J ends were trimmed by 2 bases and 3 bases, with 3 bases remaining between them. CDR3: CATSDWYTGELFF. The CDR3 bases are TGTGCCACCAGTGATTGGTACACCGGGGAGCTGTTTTTT.

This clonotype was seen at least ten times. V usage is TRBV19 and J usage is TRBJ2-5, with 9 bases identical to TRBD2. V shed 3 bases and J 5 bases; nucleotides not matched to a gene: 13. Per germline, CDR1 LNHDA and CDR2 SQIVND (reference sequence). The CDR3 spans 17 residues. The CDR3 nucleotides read TGTGCCAGTAGTATTTCCCTCGGCGGGAGGGGGAAGGAGACCCAGTACTTC. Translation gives CASSISLGGRGKETQYF.